Below, 27 T cell receptor beta chains from the same sample are listed, as sequenced in a study of blood T cell repertoires in COVID-19 (dated by TCRdb to 2020 to 2022). The library was built by means of the immunoSEQ multiplex PCR assay. Held by TCRdb, this immuneACCESS table contains in-frame sequences only and omits some clones. Under half of the omission traces to an unresolved V gene where checked; the cause of the rest is unknown. This sample is represented by 160,000 or so clones; about 90% of them were singletons. The top ten clonotypes cover 1% to 1.5% of the sample. The sequencing sample was made of PBMCs or T cells enriched from blood (not recorded which). These receptors all come from a human donor with acute COVID-19. The donor label of this sample is uncertain.

The chain uses TRBV14 and TRBJ2-1, with D possibly being TRBD1 (7 bases). The V gene's germline CDR1 is SGHDN and CDR2 FVKESK. There are 13 residues in the CDR3. V was pared by 1 base and J by 8 bases, with 9 bases between. CDR3 in amino acids: CASSQGRGDEQFF. The CDR3 DNA sequence: TGTGCCAGCAGCCAAGGCAGGGGGGATGAGCAGTTCTTC.

The chain links TRBV9 to TRBJ2-3; D is perhaps TRBD1 (5 bases). This CDR3 comprises 13 residues. V was clipped by 2 bases and J by 11 bases, with 15 bases between them. Germline-derived CDR1 and CDR2 are SGDLS and YYNGEE. CDR3 in amino acids: CASSVPGPGRQYF. The CDR3 DNA is TGTGCCAGCAGCGTCCCTGGGCCAGGGCGGCAGTATTTT. The variable domain in full, completed from reference TRBV9 and TRBJ2-3, reads DSGVTQTPKHLITATGQRVTLRCSPRSGDLSVYWYQQSLDQGLQFLIQYYNGEERAKGNILERFSAQQFPDLHSELNLSSLELGDSALYFCASSVPGPGRQYFGPGTRLTVL.

The chain recombines TRBV20-1 with TRBJ1-2; no firm D call. CDR1 is DFQATT and CDR2 is SNEGSKA in the germline V gene (reference sequence). The CDR3 has 11 amino acids. V was cut by 5 bases and J by 7 bases, with 11 bases left in between. The CDR3 region is CSAGREFGYTF. CDR3 in DNA: TGCAGTGCTGGGAGGGAATTTGGCTACACCTTC.

The chain recombines TRBV7-3 with TRBJ2-1, with 7 bases lining up with TRBD2. CDR1 and CDR2 (germline): SGHTA, FQGTGA. This CDR3 contains 12 residues. The V gene end was trimmed by 4 bases and the J gene end by 10 bases; junction bases not matched to a gene: 4. The CDR3 here is CASSSYSGEQFF. CDR3 nucleotides: TGTGCCAGCAGCTCTTATAGCGGGGAGCAGTTCTTC. Supplemented by reference TRBV7-3 and TRBJ2-1, the full variable domain reads GAGVSQTPSNKVTEKGKYVELRCDPISGHTALYWYRQSLGQGPEFLIYFQGTGAADDSGLPNDRFFAVRPEGSVSTLKIQRTERGDSAVYLCASSSYSGEQFFGPGTRLTVL.

The chain couples TRBV14 to TRBJ2-1; a weak D match, TRBD2 (7 bases). Germline V gives CDR1 SGHDN, CDR2 FVKESK. V was trimmed by 4 bases and J by 8 bases, leaving 18 bases between them. CDR3 length: 15 amino acids. Here the CDR3 reads CASSLTGGAVDEQFF. In DNA form, the CDR3 reads TGTGCCAGCAGCCTAACGGGGGGCGCGGTAGATGAGCAGTTCTTC.

The chain carries TRBV9 and TRBJ1-1; a weak D match, TRBD1 (5 bases). CDR3 length equals 14 residues. V dropped 0 bases and J dropped 8 bases, with 14 bases sitting between them. CDR1 and CDR2 (germline): SGDLS, YYNGEE. Written as DNA, the CDR3 is TGTGCCAGCAGCGTAGAGGCCAGGGAAGAAGAAGCTTTCTTT. Its translation is CASSVEAREEEAFF.

This rearrangement joins TRBV7-2 to TRBJ2-1; 7 bases agree with TRBD2. From germline, CDR1 is SGHTA and CDR2 FQGNSA. Trimming cost V 5 bases and J 7 bases; bases outside gene matches: 5. This CDR3 is built from 13 residues. As DNA, the CDR3 is TGTGCCAGCAGCCCCGGACTAGTGAATGAGCAGTTCTTC. Translating it yields CASSPGLVNEQFF.

With respect to this clone: Other DNA sequences of this sample code for an identical CDR3. The gene calls are TRBV30 and TRBJ2-7; no reliable D call. V lost 0 bases and J lost 4, with 4 bases in between. The CDR3 has 11 amino acids. Looked up from germline, CDR1 is GTSNPN and CDR2 is SVGIG (reference sequence). The CDR3, as DNA: TGTGCCTGGAGTGTACTATACGAGCAGTACTTC. Residues: CAWSVLYEQYF.

This clone was found a few times. V usage is TRBV25-1 and J usage is TRBJ1-6; a possible D gene is TRBD1 (5 bases). The CDR3 runs 15 residues. Trimming removed 1 base from V and 6 bases from J, with 10 bases in between. Germline CDR1 reads MGHDK; CDR2 reads SYGVNS. The CDR3 spells CASSEFDSINSPLHF. DNA for the CDR3: TGTGCCAGCAGTGAATTCGACAGTATTAATTCACCCCTCCACTTT.

This clone was detected once. V and J are TRBV15 and TRBJ2-1; no clear D gene. The CDR3 covers 13 residues. CDR1 and CDR2 (germline): LNHNV, YYDKDF (reference sequence). Trimming pared 0 bases from V and 13 bases from J, leaving 13 bases between. The DNA of the CDR3 is TGTGCCACCAGCAGAGATCATCCAAGCCCCCAGTTCTTC. Amino acid sequence: CATSRDHPSPQFF.

The chain links TRBV11-2 to TRBJ2-2, with TRBD2 matching over 13 bases. Germline V gene lookup returns CDR1 SGHAT and CDR2 FQNNGV. The CDR3 covers 18 residues. The junction had 8 bases not matched to a gene; V was cut back by 3 bases and J by 4 bases. CDR3 residues: CASSLGLAGSVGTGELFF. The CDR3 bases are TGTGCCAGCAGCTTGGGACTAGCGGGGTCGGTAGGCACCGGGGAGCTGTTTTTT.

This chain links TRBV13 with TRBJ1-6; a weak D match, TRBD1 (5 bases). CDR3 length: 13 amino acids. V lost 5 bases, J lost 7 bases, and 9 bases lay in between. In germline, CDR1 is PRHDT, CDR2 FYEKMQ (reference sequence). The CDR3 sequence is CASSRGDNSPLHF. The CDR3, as DNA: TGTGCCAGCAGCCGGGGGGACAATTCACCCCTCCACTTT.

The chain joins TRBV19 to TRBJ2-1; 11 bases line up with TRBD1. V lost 4 bases and J lost 4; bases outside the gene matches: 3. The CDR3 is 15 residues long. The V gene's germline CDR1 is LNHDA and CDR2 SQIVND (reference sequence). The CDR3 DNA follows: TGTGCCAGTAGTAAGGACAGGGGGCGTTACAATGAGCAGTTCTTC. Translation gives CASSKDRGRYNEQFF. Variable domain in full (rest from reference TRBV19 and TRBJ2-1): DGGITQSPKYLFRKEGQNVTLSCEQNLNHDAMYWYRQDPGQGLRLIYYSQIVNDFQKGDIAEGYSVSREKKESFPLTVTSAQKNPTAFYLCASSKDRGRYNEQFFGPGTRLTVL.

The rearrangement links TRBV5-1 to TRBJ2-3, with 10 bases that match TRBD2. V shed 7 bases, J shed 2 bases, and the junction held 10 bases outside the gene matches. The CDR3 contains 16 residues. Germline values: CDR1 SGHRS, CDR2 YFSETQ. CDR3 sequence: CASERSGGAYTDTQYF. In DNA, the CDR3 is TGCGCCAGCGAGAGGAGCGGGGGGGCCTACACAGATACGCAGTATTTT.

The gene calls are TRBV5-4 and TRBJ1-1; D is undetermined. Germline V gene lookup returns CDR1 SGHNT and CDR2 YYREEE (reference sequence). V was trimmed by 0 bases and J by 4 bases, leaving 10 bases between them. The CDR3 loop spans 14 amino acids. The chain's CDR3 is CASSLDIRSTEAFF. In DNA, the CDR3 is TGTGCCAGCAGCTTGGACATCCGTTCCACTGAAGCTTTCTTT.

This chain connects TRBV9 to TRBJ2-5, with TRBD1 matching 7 bases. CDR3 length equals 14 residues. Germline-derived CDR1 and CDR2 are SGDLS and YYNGEE. Trimming removed 3 bases from V and 5 bases from J; junction bases left unmatched: 7. The CDR3 nucleotides are TGTGCCAGCAGCGGACGGACAGGTGGTGAGACCCAGTACTTC. Its translation: CASSGRTGGETQYF.

The rearrangement links TRBV7-3 to TRBJ2-3; 12 bases fit TRBD2. In germline, CDR1 is SGHTA, CDR2 FQGTGA. The CDR3 contains 17 residues. Trimming cost V 5 bases and J 2 bases; bases outside gene matches: 8. CDR3 amino acids: CASSPRTSGENTDTQYF. As DNA, the CDR3 is TGTGCCAGCAGCCCCCGGACTAGCGGGGAAAACACAGATACGCAGTATTTT.

The chain links TRBV2 to TRBJ1-5; D is uncertain. CDR3 size: 16 residues. Deletions cut 5 bases from V and 0 bases from J, with 14 bases between. The germline gives CDR1 SNHLY, CDR2 FYNNEI. In nucleotides, the CDR3 is TGTGCCAGCAGTTGGAGAGACGGTAATAGCAATCAGCCCCAGCATTTT. Protein sequence: CASSWRDGNSNQPQHF.

This rearrangement joins TRBV29-1 to TRBJ1-1; TRBD1 matches at 8 bases. The trim removed 5 bases at V and 1 base at J, leaving 6 bases unmatched. Germline CDR1 SQVTM, CDR2 ANQGSEA. The CDR3 sequence is 14 residues long. In nucleotides, the CDR3 is TGCAGCGTTCGAGCAGGGGGCGCGAACACTGAAGCTTTCTTT. The encoded protein is CSVRAGGANTEAFF.

V is TRBV5-1 and J is TRBJ2-5, with D possibly being TRBD2 (6 bases). This CDR3 region has 14 residues. V was shortened by 1 base and J by 1 base, with 8 bases between the two germline ends. Germline CDR1 SGHRS, CDR2 YFSETQ. The CDR3 DNA follows: TGCGCCAGCAGCTTGAGGGACTCCCAAGAGACCCAGTACTTC. It codes for CASSLRDSQETQYF.

The chain combines TRBV14 with TRBJ2-1; 7 nucleotides match TRBD1. The germline V gene has CDR1 SGHDN and CDR2 FVKESK. V lost 3 bases, J lost 1 base, and 6 bases stayed unmatched. CDR3 size: 16 residues. CDR3 loop: CASSHWDRSSYNEQFF. The DNA for the CDR3 is TGTGCCAGCAGCCATTGGGACAGATCATCCTACAATGAGCAGTTCTTC.

The V gene is TRBV19, the J gene TRBJ1-1, with 9 positions matching TRBD1. The CDR3 loop spans 11 amino acids. Germline CDR1 and CDR2: LNHDA and SQIVND (reference sequence). Trimming cost V 8 bases and J 11 bases; bases outside gene matches: 6. Here the CDR3 DNA reads TGTGCCAGTGTACAGGGGGCACGGGCTTTCTTT. It yields the protein CASVQGARAFF.

The gene calls are TRBV7-9 and TRBJ1-4; tentative D call: TRBD1 (5 bases). V was cut by 0 bases and J by 8 bases, with 10 bases left in between. The CDR3 runs to 14 residues. Germline V gene lookup returns CDR1 SEHNR and CDR2 FQNEAQ (reference sequence). CDR3 coding DNA: TGTGCCAGCAGCTTAGCCGGGGGGAACGAAAAACTGTTTTTT. It encodes CASSLAGGNEKLFF.

The CDR3 loop reads CATSDSGGAEYGYTF. In nucleotides, the CDR3 is TGTGCCACCAGTGATTCAGGGGGCGCAGAATATGGCTACACCTTC. This rearrangement joins TRBV24-1 to TRBJ1-2; 8 positions agree with TRBD1. The CDR3 has 15 residues. Germline trimming cut 2 bases from V and 5 bases from J; bases unmatched to any gene: 6. Germline CDR1 and CDR2: KGHDR and SFDVKD.

This CDR3 reads CASSSRTGALNEKLFF. The DNA for the CDR3 is TGTGCCAGCAGCTCGAGGACAGGGGCCCTTAATGAAAAACTGTTTTTT. The J gene is TRBJ1-4, the V gene TRBV7-2; TRBD1 aligns across 9 bases. V lost 4 bases and J lost 4; bases outside the gene matches: 7. This CDR3 has 16 amino acids. Germline CDR1 is SGHTA and CDR2 is FQGNSA.

The V gene is TRBV20-1, the J gene TRBJ1-5; D is uncertain. V was clipped by 3 bases and J by 0 bases, with 21 bases between them. Germline V gene data show CDR1 as DFQATT and CDR2 as SNEGSKA (reference sequence). The CDR3 covers 18 residues. CDR3 sequence: CSASGTHRRVGSNQPQHF. In DNA form, the CDR3 reads TGCAGTGCTAGTGGTACCCACAGACGAGTGGGTAGCAATCAGCCCCAGCATTTT.

V usage is TRBV30 and J usage is TRBJ1-1; no clear D gene. V shed 5 bases and J shed 3 bases, with 13 bases lying between them. The CDR3 has 13 residues. The V gene's germline CDR1 is GTSNPN and CDR2 SVGIG (reference sequence). CDR3 sequence (DNA): TGTGCCTGGGAGGGAGTAGTCGACACTGAAGCTTTCTTT. Protein: CAWEGVVDTEAFF.